These 2 T cell receptor beta chains were all obtained from the same sample, sequenced in a study of blood T cell repertoires in COVID-19. Sequencing used immunoSEQ multiplex PCR; TCRdb keeps in-frame clones, though not all of them. The sample lists 300,000 to 450,000 clones, roughly 90% occurring once. The specimen was peripheral blood. The source is a woman aged 25 to 39 with COVID-19, enrolled during active disease.

This clone was detected only once. The chain has TRBV19 and TRBJ1-1; D unresolved. Germline V gives CDR1 LNHDA, CDR2 SQIVND (reference sequence). The CDR3 spans 13 residues. Deletions cut 3 bases from V and 3 bases from J, with 8 bases between. The CDR3 loop reads CASSIYRYTEAFF. CDR3 DNA: TGTGCCAGTAGTATCTACCGATACACTGAAGCTTTCTTT.

The table lists this clone with a few counts. This rearrangement joins TRBV10-2 to TRBJ1-5; the D gene is possibly TRBD1 (6 bases). Trimming pared 8 bases from V and 4 bases from J, leaving 9 bases between. This CDR3 contains 12 residues. Looked up from germline, CDR1 is WSHSY and CDR2 is SAAADI. The CDR3 loop reads CASAGENQPQHF. CDR3 DNA: TGCGCCAGCGCAGGGGAGAATCAGCCCCAGCATTTT.